This record covers a single T cell receptor (beta chain). This specimen comes from a study of blood T cell repertoires in COVID-19. The method was immunoSEQ multiplex PCR; TCRdb's version includes in-frame clones alone and lacks a portion of them. Counted here are 150,000 to 200,000 clones, over 75% occurring once; the ten biggest clones make up 8% to 13%. V was clipped by 2 bases and J by 4 bases; unmatched bases: 10. The CDR3 has 17 amino acids. Germline loops: CDR1 SEHNR, CDR2 FQNEAQ (reference sequence). The sequenced material came from PBMCs or T cells enriched from blood (not recorded which). This chain uses TRBV7-9 with TRBJ1-2, with 10 positions matching TRBD1. The sequence came from a man aged 50-60 years who had recovered from COVID-19. The chain's CDR3 is CASSLPRGQGDVYGYTF. CDR3 nucleotide sequence: TGTGCCAGCAGCTTACCCCGAGGACAGGGGGACGTCTATGGCTACACCTTC.